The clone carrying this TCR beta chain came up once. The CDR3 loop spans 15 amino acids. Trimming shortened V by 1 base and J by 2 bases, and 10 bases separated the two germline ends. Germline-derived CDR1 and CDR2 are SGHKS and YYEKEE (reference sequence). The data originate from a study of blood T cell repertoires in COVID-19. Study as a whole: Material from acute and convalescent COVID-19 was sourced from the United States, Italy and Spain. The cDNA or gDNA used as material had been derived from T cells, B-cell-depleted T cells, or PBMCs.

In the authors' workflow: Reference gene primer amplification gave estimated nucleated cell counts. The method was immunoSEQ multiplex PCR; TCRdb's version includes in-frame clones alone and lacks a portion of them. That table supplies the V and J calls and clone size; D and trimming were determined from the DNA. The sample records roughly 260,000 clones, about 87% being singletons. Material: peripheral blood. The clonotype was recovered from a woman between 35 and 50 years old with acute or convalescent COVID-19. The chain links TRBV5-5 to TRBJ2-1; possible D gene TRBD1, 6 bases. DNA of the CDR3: TGTGCCAGCAGCTTGAACAGGGATACCTACAATGAGCAGTTCTTC. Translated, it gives CASSLNRDTYNEQFF.